This TCR beta chain was observed in a study of cytomegalovirus exposure and HLA in healthy donors. A multiplex PCR was run with 60 Vbeta primers and 13 Jbeta primers. Generated by immunoSEQ multiplex PCR, the TCRdb table keeps only in-frame clones and is missing some. The table lists approximately 100,000 clones, roughly 80% of them singletons. After removal of 1 base from V and 11 bases from J, the junction contained 9 bases not matched to a gene. Germline-derived CDR1 and CDR2 are SQVTM and ANQGSEA. The CDR3 has 13 amino acids. The receptor was isolated from a man aged 60-69 years in good health and CMV-seropositive. The chain links TRBV29-1 to TRBJ1-1; TRBD1 agrees at 8 bases. The specimen sequenced was PBMCs. CDR3 amino acids: CSVEGPRGQVAFF. CDR3 DNA sequence: TGCAGCGTTGAAGGCCCCAGGGGGCAGGTCGCTTTCTTT.